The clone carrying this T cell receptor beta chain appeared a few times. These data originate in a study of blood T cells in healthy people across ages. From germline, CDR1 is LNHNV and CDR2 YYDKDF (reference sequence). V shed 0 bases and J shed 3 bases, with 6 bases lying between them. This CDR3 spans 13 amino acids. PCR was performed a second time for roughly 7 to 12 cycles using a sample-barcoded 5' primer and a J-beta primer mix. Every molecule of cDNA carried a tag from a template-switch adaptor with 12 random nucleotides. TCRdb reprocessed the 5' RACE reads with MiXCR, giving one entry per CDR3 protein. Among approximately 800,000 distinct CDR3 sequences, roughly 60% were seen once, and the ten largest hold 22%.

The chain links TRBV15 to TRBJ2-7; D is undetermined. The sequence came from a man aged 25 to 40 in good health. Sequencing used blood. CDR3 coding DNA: TGTGCCACCAGCAGAGATACCGACTACGAGCAGTACTTC. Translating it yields CATSRDTDYEQYF.